These 13 T cell receptor beta chains share one sample of origin, sequenced in a study of T cells after yellow fever vaccination. TCRdb fed the 5' RACE reads into MiXCR, producing one record per CDR3 protein. Counted here are around 340,000 distinct CDR3 sequences, 12% occurring once; the ten biggest clones make up 3.2%. Sequenced material: CD4+ T cells sorted from PBMCs, taken 15 days after the yellow fever booster vaccination. The receptor set was obtained from a man aged 18 to 29 who received the YFV17D yellow fever vaccine.

The genes are TRBV28 and TRBJ2-1; 9 bases are a match to TRBD1. CDR1 is MDHEN, CDR2 SYDVKM, per germline. CDR3 length equals 14 residues. Trimming cost V 8 bases and J 2 bases; bases outside gene matches: 4. CDR3 loop: CASSRDRAYNEQFF. For the CDR3, the DNA is TGTGCCAGCTCGCGGGACAGGGCCTACAATGAGCAGTTCTTC. The complete variable domain, with remaining parts taken from reference TRBV28 and TRBJ2-1, reads DVKVTQSSRYLVKRTGEKVFLECVQDMDHENMFWYRQDPGLGLRLIYFSYDVKMKEKGDIPEGYSVSREKKERFSLILESASTNQTSMYLCASSRDRAYNEQFFGPGTRLTVL.

This clonotype appeared a few times. The rearrangement uses TRBV28 and TRBJ2-7; possibly TRBD2 for D (6 bases). Trimming left V 6 bases short and J 2 bases short, with 20 bases between. Germline V lookup: CDR1 MDHEN, CDR2 SYDVKM. CDR3 length: 16 residues. CDR3 residues: CASSPIMRDGTYEQYV. CDR3 in DNA: TGTGCCAGCAGCCCAATTATGCGGGACGGCACCTACGAGCAGTACGTC.

This clonotype has a handful of counts. V and J are TRBV20-1 and TRBJ2-3; D call uncertain. Trimming stripped 0 bases from V and 4 bases from J, with 14 bases between. CDR1 DFQATT and CDR2 SNEGSKA come from the germline V gene (reference sequence). The CDR3 totals 15 residues. The CDR3 region has the DNA TGCAGTGCTAGAGATTCTAGAATTGGGCCAGATACGCAGTATTTT. Its protein product is CSARDSRIGPDTQYF.

This clonotype was observed a handful of times. The chain joins TRBV10-3 to TRBJ2-7, with D unresolved. The CDR3 loop spans 13 amino acids. CDR1 and CDR2 (germline): ENHRY, SYGVKD. V gave up 7 bases and J gave up 0 bases, with 10 bases separating them. The CDR3 DNA reads TGTGCCATCACGGACGTAGGCTCCTACGAGCAGTACTTC. This encodes CAITDVGSYEQYF.

This clonotype was seen a handful of times. The genes are TRBV7-8 and TRBJ1-6; the D gene is possibly TRBD1 (6 bases). The germline V gene encodes CDR1 SGHVS and CDR2 FQNEAQ. The CDR3 spans 14 residues. V lost 0 bases and J 14 bases, leaving 14 bases between the germline ends. The CDR3 region has the DNA TGTGCCAGCAGCTTAGCGAACAGGGCAGCGGCCCTCCACTTT. This codes for CASSLANRAAALHF.

The gene calls are TRBV6-5 and TRBJ2-3; 14 bases are a match to TRBD2. Germline CDR1 is MNHEY and CDR2 is SVGAGI. There are 17 residues in the CDR3. V shed 6 bases, J shed 7 bases, and the junction held 12 bases outside the gene matches. In nucleotides, the CDR3 is TGTGCCAGCAGCGGACTAGCGGGGGGCGAGGGAGGGTATACGCAGTATTTT. Its translation is CASSGLAGGEGGYTQYF.

This clonotype has only a few counts. The chain carries TRBV7-9 and TRBJ1-1; TRBD1 matches at 8 bases. Germline V gene data show CDR1 as SEHNR and CDR2 as FQNEAQ (reference sequence). This CDR3 comprises 15 residues. Losses at the gene ends were 5 bases for V and 3 bases for J; bases not matched to a gene: 8. The CDR3 reads CASSLRGLGDTEAFF. The CDR3 DNA is TGTGCCAGCAGCCTCAGGGGGCTCGGGGACACTGAAGCTTTCTTT. The variable domain in full, with the rest retrieved from reference TRBV7-9 and TRBJ1-1, is DTGVSQNPRHKITKRGQNVTFRCDPISEHNRLYWYRQTLGQGPEFLTYFQNEAQLEKSRLLSDRFSAERPKGSFSTLEIQRTEQGDSAMYLCASSLRGLGDTEAFFGQGTRLTVV.

The rearrangement links TRBV2 to TRBJ2-5; D ambiguous. Germline V gene lookup returns CDR1 SNHLY and CDR2 FYNNEI. Trimming removed 6 bases at V and 2 bases at J, with 7 bases between. The CDR3 runs 12 residues. CDR3 sequence reads: CASRQIQETQYF. DNA of the CDR3: TGTGCCAGCAGACAGATTCAAGAGACCCAGTACTTC. The full variable domain, with the rest looked up from reference TRBV2 and TRBJ2-5, is EPEVTQTPSHQVTQMGQEVILRCVPISNHLYFYWYRQILGQKVEFLVSFYNNEISEKSEIFDDQFSVERPDGSNFTLKIRSTKLEDSAMYFCASRQIQETQYFGPGTRLLVL.

This clonotype was detected many times. The chain carries TRBV10-3 and TRBJ2-5, with 9 bases matching TRBD2. CDR1 ENHRY and CDR2 SYGVKD come from the germline V gene. The CDR3 loop spans 16 amino acids. Losses at the gene ends were 0 bases for V and 0 bases for J; bases not matched to a gene: 2. This chain's CDR3 is CAISESSGGNQETQYF. The DNA of the CDR3 is TGTGCCATCAGTGAGTCGAGCGGGGGGAACCAAGAGACCCAGTACTTC.

The gene calls are TRBV5-6 and TRBJ2-7; 10 bases line up with TRBD1. Germline V gene data show CDR1 as SGHDT and CDR2 as YYEEEE. The CDR3 length is 15 residues. V lost 1 base to trimming and J lost 1 base; unmatched junction nucleotides: 2. The CDR3 DNA reads TGTGCCAGCAGCTTGAGGGACAGGGGTTCCTACGAGCAGTACGTC. This encodes CASSLRDRGSYEQYV.

The genes are TRBV5-1 and TRBJ2-3; 9 nucleotides agree with TRBD2. The germline gives CDR1 SGHRS, CDR2 YFSETQ. The CDR3 is 16 amino acids. V dropped 0 bases and J dropped 0; count of bases not matched to a gene: 2. The CDR3 is CASSLALAGSTDTQYF. The DNA for the CDR3 is TGCGCCAGCAGCTTGGCCCTAGCGGGAAGCACAGATACGCAGTATTTT.

This clonotype was counted only a few times. The chain is built from TRBV14 and TRBJ2-1, with a possible D match to TRBD1 (6 bases). Between the trimmed V and J ends, which lost 1 base and 3 bases, there was a span of 7 bases. Looked up from germline, CDR1 is SGHDN and CDR2 is FVKESK. This CDR3 spans 14 amino acids. This CDR3 reads CASSQGQVYNEQFF. The CDR3 DNA sequence: TGTGCCAGCAGCCAAGGACAGGTCTACAATGAGCAGTTCTTC.

This clonotype was observed a few times. The chain joins TRBV10-3 to TRBJ1-2, with TRBD1 identical over 9 bases. Germline V gene sequence: CDR1 ENHRY, CDR2 SYGVKD. The CDR3 totals 15 residues. V was pared by 10 bases and J by 4 bases, with 13 bases of the junction left unmatched. The CDR3 DNA sequence: TGTGCCAGCACCACCGGGACAGGGTATGGCTATGGCTACACCTTC. Its protein is CASTTGTGYGYGYTF.